The rows below give T cell receptor beta chains drawn from one sample of a study of blood T cell repertoires in COVID-19. Measured with immunoSEQ multiplex PCR; TCRdb has only the in-frame clones, and not every one. The data show roughly 35,000 clones, with roughly 80% seen just once and roughly 29% held by the top ten. Sequencing used peripheral blood. The source of these receptors is a man aged 80 or over with acute or convalescent COVID-19. Each CDR3 is given with its conserved first and last residue. Fields, in order: V gene, clone size, J gene, D gene, CDR3 protein, CDR3 DNA. A D gene is named only where the DNA matches it firmly. Not all rows give a size; the values are once, few, many and, for expanded clones, a class.

TRBV6-5,.,TRBJ2-7,TRBD1,CASSTTGTGVYEQYF,TGTGCCAGCAGTACAACCGGGACAGGAGTCTACGAGCAGTACTTC
TRBV7-2,.,TRBJ2-7,.,CASRLTSYEQYF,TGTGCCAGCAGGTTGACTAGTTATGAGCAGTACTTC
TRBV25-1,.,TRBJ1-6,TRBD1,CASRRQGGSSPLHF,TGTGCCAGCAGACGACAGGGTGGAAGTTCACCCCTCCACTTT
TRBV7-8,few,TRBJ2-1,.,CASSLGRRRSYNEQFF,TGTGCCAGCAGCTTAGGTCGGAGGCGTTCCTACAATGAGCAGTTCTTC
TRBV6-5,.,TRBJ2-4,TRBD1,CASSYGTGRNIQYF,TGTGCCAGCAGTTATGGGACAGGGAGGAACATTCAGTACTTC
TRBV14,.,TRBJ1-4,TRBD1,CASSQDAGGANEKLFF,TGTGCCAGCAGCCAAGATGCAGGGGGCGCGAATGAAAAACTGTTTTTT
TRBV24-1,.,TRBJ2-5,TRBD1,CATSDPGGQGASETQYF,TGTGCCACCAGTGACCCCGGCGGACAGGGGGCCTCAGAGACCCAGTACTTC
TRBV13,once,TRBJ1-1,TRBD1,CASSAPIGTVNTEAFF,TGTGCCAGCAGCGCACCGATTGGGACAGTGAACACTGAAGCTTTCTTT
TRBV5-1,.,TRBJ2-3,.,CASSLEAGFADTQYF,TGCGCCAGCAGCCTCGAGGCGGGGTTTGCAGATACGCAGTATTTT
TRBV3-1/TRBV3-2,.,TRBJ2-1,.,CASSQEGYRRSSYNEQFF,TGTGCCAGCAGCCAAGAGGGATACAGGCGAAGCTCCTACAATGAGCAGTTCTTC
TRBV7-3,few,TRBJ1-1,.,CASSASGPNTEAFF,TGTGCCAGCAGCGCTTCAGGGCCCAACACTGAAGCTTTCTTT
TRBV9,few,TRBJ2-1,TRBD2,CASSVVAGGIYNEQFF,TGTGCCAGCAGCGTGGTAGCGGGGGGGATATACAATGAGCAGTTCTTC
TRBV6-5,.,TRBJ2-3,TRBD2,CASSYGTSGSSDTQYF,TGTGCCAGCAGTTACGGCACTAGCGGGAGTTCGGATACGCAGTATTTT
TRBV2,once,TRBJ2-7,TRBD1,CASGQGWGEQYF,TGTGCCAGTGGACAGGGATGGGGCGAGCAGTACTTC
TRBV5-1,.,TRBJ2-3,.,CASSGGRLGMVTDTQYF,TGCGCCAGCAGCGGGGGCAGGTTAGGGATGGTCACAGATACGCAGTATTTT
TRBV9,.,TRBJ1-2,TRBD1,CASSVRTGQYGYTF,TGTGCCAGCAGCGTCCGGACAGGACAGTATGGCTACACCTTC
TRBV18,.,TRBJ2-4,.,CASSPLEVAKNIQYF,TGTGCCAGCTCACCACTAGAAGTGGCCAAAAACATTCAGTACTTC
TRBV19,.,TRBJ2-7,TRBD2,CASSPRLAGGPYEQYF,TGTGCCAGTAGTCCGAGACTAGCGGGAGGGCCCTACGAGCAGTACTTC
TRBV18,.,TRBJ2-5,TRBD1,CASSRGTGAAQETQYF,TGTGCCAGCTCACGCGGGACAGGGGCCGCTCAAGAGACCCAGTACTTC
TRBV30,.,TRBJ1-1,.,CAWKYGDGTEAFF,TGTGCCTGGAAATACGGGGATGGCACTGAAGCTTTCTTT
TRBV21-1,few,TRBJ1-1,.,CASSSGQGTEAFF,TGTGCCAGCAGCAGTGGACAGGGGACTGAAGCTTTCTTT
TRBV14,few,TRBJ2-3,.,CASSPIGGLTDTQYF,TGTGCCAGCAGCCCGATCGGGGGGCTCACAGATACGCAGTATTTT
TRBV27,.,TRBJ2-2,.,CASSYPQNTGELFF,TGTGCCAGCAGTTATCCCCAGAACACCGGGGAGCTGTTTTTT
TRBV5-4,.,TRBJ2-3,.,CASSLVLADTQYF,TGTGCCAGCAGCTTGGTTTTAGCAGATACGCAGTATTTT
TRBV5-5,.,TRBJ1-5,TRBD1,CASSRGQASNQPQHF,TGTGCCAGCAGCAGGGGACAGGCTAGCAATCAGCCCCAGCATTTT
TRBV12-3/TRBV12-4,.,TRBJ2-7,TRBD1,CASSPGTGDEQYF,TGTGCCAGCAGTCCCGGGACAGGGGACGAGCAGTACTTC
TRBV7-7,.,TRBJ1-2,.,CPRGNYGYTF,TGTCCCCGCGGGAACTATGGCTACACCTTC
TRBV5-1,.,TRBJ2-3,TRBD2,CASSEPGGPDTQYF,TGCGCCAGCAGCGAACCGGGAGGCCCAGATACGCAGTATTTT
TRBV7-2,once,TRBJ2-3,TRBD2,CASRIHRGADTQYF,TGTGCCAGCAGAATACACCGGGGGGCAGATACGCAGTATTTT
TRBV6-2/TRBV6-3,.,TRBJ2-5,.,CASSYEAETQYF,TGTGCCAGCAGTTACGAGGCGGAGACCCAGTACTTC
TRBV5-1,.,TRBJ1-6,TRBD1,CASTLSIQGNNSPLHF,TGCGCCAGCACCTTGAGTATACAGGGGAATAATTCACCCCTCCACTTT
TRBV6-5,.,TRBJ1-4,.,CASSRATAGNEKLFF,TGTGCCAGCAGCAGGGCGACTGCCGGTAATGAAAAACTGTTTTTT
TRBV18,.,TRBJ2-1,TRBD2,CASDQEGLAGNEQFF,TGTGCCAGCGATCAAGAGGGACTAGCGGGTAATGAGCAGTTCTTC
TRBV27,once,TRBJ1-2,.,CASSLLPGYYGYTF,TGTGCCAGCAGTTTATTGCCGGGGTACTATGGCTACACCTTC
TRBV5-1,.,TRBJ2-5,.,CASRRDSQETQYF,TGCGCCAGCAGGCGGGATTCCCAAGAGACCCAGTACTTC
TRBV7-2,.,TRBJ2-1,.,CASSIRLGEREQFF,TGTGCCAGCAGCATTAGACTGGGAGAACGTGAGCAGTTCTTC
TRBV29-1,.,TRBJ1-5,.,CSVADMEWDQPQHF,TGCAGCGTTGCGGACATGGAATGGGATCAGCCCCAGCATTTT
TRBV29-1,.,TRBJ2-7,.,CSPGPGSSYEQYF,TGCAGCCCCGGCCCAGGTAGCTCCTACGAGCAGTACTTC
TRBV5-4,.,TRBJ1-1,.,CASSLGGHTNTEAFF,TGTGCCAGCAGCTTGGGCGGACACACGAACACTGAAGCTTTCTTT
TRBV23-1,.,TRBJ1-4,.,CASSQGGNFNEKLFF,TGCGCCAGCAGTCAGGGAGGGAACTTTAATGAAAAACTGTTTTTT
TRBV18,.,TRBJ2-4,.,CASSPTGGTAKNIQYF,TGTGCCAGCTCACCAACGGGCGGGACGGCCAAAAACATTCAGTACTTC
TRBV27,.,TRBJ1-2,TRBD1,CASSTNRGGYGYTF,TGTGCCAGCAGTACAAACAGGGGCGGCTATGGCTACACCTTC
TRBV2,once,TRBJ1-6,.,CASSEMASSNSPLHF,TGTGCCAGCAGTGAAATGGCATCCTCCAATTCACCCCTCCACTTT
TRBV9,.,TRBJ2-6,TRBD1,CASSTGTGGSSGANVLTF,TGTGCCAGCAGCACCGGGACAGGGGGTAGCTCTGGGGCCAACGTCCTGACTTTC
TRBV4-3,.,TRBJ2-1,TRBD2,CASSQDLLAGSYNEQFF,TGCGCCAGCAGCCAAGATTTGCTAGCGGGCTCCTACAATGAGCAGTTCTTC